The T cell receptor (beta chain) under discussion was sequenced for a study of OX40 agonist ivuxolimab in advanced cancers. On the study more broadly: Dose-escalation patients were diagnosed with hepatocellular carcinoma, melanoma, renal cell cancer or head and neck cancer. Aged about 23 to 80 with a mean of 60 years, they were 75% to 85% male.

Sampling times: baseline, cycle 4 day 1, cycle 7 day 1. The length of the CDR3 is 16 residues. Trimming shortened V by 3 bases and J by 0 bases, and 12 bases separated the two germline ends. Germline CDR1 is LNHDA and CDR2 is SQIVND (reference sequence). Study-level points and caveats: The CD4+ and CD8+ T cells in the blood had expanded clonally by week 6 at 0.1 to 3.0 mg/kg.

As concerns this clone: The antigen remains unidentified.

Assay: immunoSEQ multiplex PCR; the TCRdb copy retains only in-frame clones and omits some. The sample lists some 86,000 clones; roughly 94% were seen once. The chain carries TRBV19 and TRBJ1-5; D is undetermined. The sample in question was CD4+ or CD8+ T cells sorted from blood, obtained in a trial of the OX40 agonist ivuxolimab. The sequence was collected from an adult with an advanced solid tumor such as melanoma, head and neck, liver or kidney cancer. In DNA, the CDR3 is TGTGCCAGTAGTATCTACGAAGGAAGTAGCAATCAGCCCCAGCATTTT. This translates into CASSIYEGSSNQPQHF.